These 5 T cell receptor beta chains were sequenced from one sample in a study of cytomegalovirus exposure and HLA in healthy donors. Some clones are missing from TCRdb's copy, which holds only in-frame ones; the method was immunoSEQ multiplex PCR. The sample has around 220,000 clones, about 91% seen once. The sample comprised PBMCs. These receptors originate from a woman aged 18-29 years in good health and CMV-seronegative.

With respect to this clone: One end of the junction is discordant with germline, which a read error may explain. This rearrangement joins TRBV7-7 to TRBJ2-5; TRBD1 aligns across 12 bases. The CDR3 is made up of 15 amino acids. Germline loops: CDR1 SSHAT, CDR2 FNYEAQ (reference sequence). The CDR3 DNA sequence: TGTGCTAGCAGCCCCGGGACAGGGGGCGTAGAGACCCAGTACTTC. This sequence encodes CASSPGTGGVETQYF.

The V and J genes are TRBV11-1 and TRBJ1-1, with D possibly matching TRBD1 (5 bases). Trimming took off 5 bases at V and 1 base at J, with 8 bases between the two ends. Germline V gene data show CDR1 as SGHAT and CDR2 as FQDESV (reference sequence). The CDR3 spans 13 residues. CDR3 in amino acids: CASSVDRNTEAFF. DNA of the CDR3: TGTGCCAGCAGCGTAGACAGGAACACTGAAGCTTTCTTT.

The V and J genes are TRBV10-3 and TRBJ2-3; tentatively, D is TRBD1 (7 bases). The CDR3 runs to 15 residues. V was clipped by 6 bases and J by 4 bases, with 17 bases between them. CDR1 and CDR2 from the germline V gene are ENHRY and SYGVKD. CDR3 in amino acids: CAIRTLTGEADTQYF. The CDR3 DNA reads TGTGCCATCAGAACCCTTACAGGGGAGGCAGATACGCAGTATTTT.

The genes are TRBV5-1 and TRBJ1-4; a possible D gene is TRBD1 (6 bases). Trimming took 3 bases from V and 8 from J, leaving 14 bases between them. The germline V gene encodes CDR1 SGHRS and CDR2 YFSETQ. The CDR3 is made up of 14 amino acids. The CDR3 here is CASSYGQIGEKLFF. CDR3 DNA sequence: TGCGCCAGCAGCTACGGACAGATCGGGGAAAAACTGTTTTTT.

This chain's CDR3 is CASSQEGPGTAQHLNYGYTF. The CDR3 DNA reads as TGCGCCAGCAGCCAAGAAGGGCCCGGGACAGCACAACATCTCAACTATGGCTACACCTTC. The V call is TRBV4-1, the J call TRBJ1-2, with 7 positions matching TRBD1. Germline CDR1 MGHRA, CDR2 YSYEKL. V was pared by 0 bases and J by 2 bases, with 18 bases of the junction left unmatched. The CDR3 consists of 20 residues.